This TCR beta chain was captured in a study of liver allograft versus peripheral blood T cells. Study context: What was compared were the T cell receptor repertoires in transplanted livers and those in the peripheral blood of recipients.

The study's findings and limits: Peripheral blood reportedly held T cell receptor repertoires that differed from those inside liver allografts.

As regards this clonotype: Its antigen is unidentified.

TCRdb analysed the reads with MiXCR anew, one entry per CDR3 protein. There are approximately 1,200 distinct CDR3 sequences in the sample; roughly 15% occur only once, and roughly a sixth lies in the top ten. V lost 5 bases and J 7 bases, leaving 12 bases between the germline ends. The CDR3 loop spans 13 amino acids. CDR1 is SGHTA and CDR2 is FQGTGA in the germline V gene. V and J are TRBV7-3 and TRBJ1-5; tentative D call: TRBD1 (5 bases). The receptor comes from a human patient who had a liver transplant. Part of the T cell pool may stem from the graft donor. The CDR3 protein is CASSIQGGQPQHF. In nucleotides, the CDR3 is TGTGCCAGCAGCATCCAGGGAGGCCAGCCCCAGCATTTT. Drawing the rest from reference TRBV7-3 and TRBJ1-5, the complete variable domain is GAGVSQTPSNKVTEKGKYVELRCDPISGHTALYWYRQSLGQGPEFLIYFQGTGAADDSGLPNDRFFAVRPEGSVSTLKIQRTERGDSAVYLCASSIQGGQPQHFGDGTRLSIL.